This T cell receptor (beta chain) stems from a study of T cell responses to AZD1222 COVID-19 vaccine. In regard to this clone: As yet, its antigen is unknown.

Whole-study findings and limits: Nearly half of the spike-specific TCRs reportedly recognize variant regions that carry no mutations.

Germline lookup yields CDR1 SQVTM and CDR2 ANQGSEA. The CDR3 is made up of 12 amino acids. V shed 4 bases and J shed 5 bases, with 12 bases lying between them. The study pooled second doses at about 4 or about 12 weeks. The repertoire was sequenced with immunoSEQ multiplex PCR; TCRdb's copy has only in-frame clones and lacks some. The table records 250,000 to 300,000 clones, around 93% of them present only once. Sample: peripheral blood, taken 28 days after the second AZD1222 dose. The rearrangement links TRBV29-1 to TRBJ2-7, with a tentative D call TRBD2 (6 bases). The TCR sequence derives from an adult who received the AZD1222 COVID-19 vaccine. CDR3 sequence reads: CSVAVEGNEQYF. The CDR3 DNA reads TGCAGCGTTGCCGTGGAGGGTAACGAGCAGTACTTC.